This T cell receptor (beta chain) was observed in a study of T cell responses to AZD1222 COVID-19 vaccine. This table comes from immunoSEQ multiplex PCR, and its TCRdb copy is limited to in-frame clones, with some not included. The sample includes some 90,000 clones, 75% to 90% seen only once; the top ten take about 16%. The ends lost 4 bases at V and 3 bases at J; junction bases unmatched: 6. The CDR3 contains 17 residues. CDR1 and CDR2 (germline): LNHDA, SQIVND (reference sequence). The chain has TRBV19 and TRBJ2-6; 10 bases agree with TRBD1. This clonotype was sampled from an adult in good health. The material sequenced was peripheral blood, taken on day 0 of AZD1222 vaccination. The CDR3 protein is CASSSGTGVSGANVLTF. CDR3 in DNA: TGTGCCAGTAGTAGTGGGACAGGGGTTAGTGGGGCCAACGTCCTGACTTTC.